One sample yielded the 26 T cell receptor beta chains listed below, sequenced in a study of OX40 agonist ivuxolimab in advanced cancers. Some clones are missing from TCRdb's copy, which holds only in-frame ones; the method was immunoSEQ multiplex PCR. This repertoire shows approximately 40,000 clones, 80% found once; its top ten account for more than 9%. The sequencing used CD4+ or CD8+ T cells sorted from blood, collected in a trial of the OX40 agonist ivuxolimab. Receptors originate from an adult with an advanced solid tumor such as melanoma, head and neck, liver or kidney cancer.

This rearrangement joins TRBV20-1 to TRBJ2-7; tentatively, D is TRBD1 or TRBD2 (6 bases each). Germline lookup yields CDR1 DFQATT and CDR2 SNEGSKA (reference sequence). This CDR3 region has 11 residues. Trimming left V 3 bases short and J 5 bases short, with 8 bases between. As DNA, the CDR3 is TGCAGTGCTAGGAGGGGGGACGAGCAGTACTTC. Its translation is CSARRGDEQYF.

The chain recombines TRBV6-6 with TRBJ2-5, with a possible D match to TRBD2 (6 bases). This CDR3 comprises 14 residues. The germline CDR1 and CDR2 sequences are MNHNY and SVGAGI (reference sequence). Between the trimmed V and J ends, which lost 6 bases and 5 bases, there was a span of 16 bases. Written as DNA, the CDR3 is TGTGCCAGCAGGAACGGGGGTTTTGTGGAGACCCAGTACTTC. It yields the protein CASRNGGFVETQYF.

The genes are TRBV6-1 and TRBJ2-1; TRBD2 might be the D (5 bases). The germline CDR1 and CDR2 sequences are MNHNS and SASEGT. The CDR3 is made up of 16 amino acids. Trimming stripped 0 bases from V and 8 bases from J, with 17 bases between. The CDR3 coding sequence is TGTGCCAGCAGTGAAGCGCTGCCTAGCACTCCCGATGAGCAGTTCTTC. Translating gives CASSEALPSTPDEQFF.

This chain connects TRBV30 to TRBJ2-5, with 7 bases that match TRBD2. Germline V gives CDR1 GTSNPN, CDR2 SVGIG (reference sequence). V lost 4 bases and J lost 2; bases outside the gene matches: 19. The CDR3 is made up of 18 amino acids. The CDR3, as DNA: TGTGCCTGGACCTCAATAATAGGGCGGGGGTCGCTTCAAGAGACCCAGTACTTC. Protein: CAWTSIIGRGSLQETQYF.

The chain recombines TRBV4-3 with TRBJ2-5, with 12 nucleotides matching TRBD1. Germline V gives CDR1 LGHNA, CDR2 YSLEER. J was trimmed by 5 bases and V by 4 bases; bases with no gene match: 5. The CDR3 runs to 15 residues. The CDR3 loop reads CASSPSGQGAETQYF. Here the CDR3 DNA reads TGCGCCAGCAGCCCATCGGGACAGGGGGCCGAGACCCAGTACTTC.

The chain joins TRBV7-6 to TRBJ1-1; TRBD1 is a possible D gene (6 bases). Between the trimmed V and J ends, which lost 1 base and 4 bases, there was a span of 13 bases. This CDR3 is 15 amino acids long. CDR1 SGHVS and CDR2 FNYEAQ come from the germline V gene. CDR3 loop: CASSLGSGAATEAFF. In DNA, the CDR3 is TGTGCCAGCAGCTTAGGTTCAGGGGCTGCCACTGAAGCTTTCTTT.

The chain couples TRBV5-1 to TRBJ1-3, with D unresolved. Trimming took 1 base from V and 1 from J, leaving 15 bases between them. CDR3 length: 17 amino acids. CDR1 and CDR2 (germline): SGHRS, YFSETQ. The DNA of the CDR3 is TGCGCCAGCAGCTTGAACGGCCTCGAGGGATCTGGAAACACCATATATTTT. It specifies CASSLNGLEGSGNTIYF.

The CDR3 loop is CASSFGGGEQYF. CDR3 bases: TGTGCCAGCAGCTTCGGGGGGGGAGAGCAGTACTTC. This chain links TRBV7-6 with TRBJ2-7; TRBD2 agrees at 8 bases. The V gene end was trimmed by 3 bases and the J gene end by 7 bases; junction bases not matched to a gene: 2. The CDR3 spans 12 residues. CDR1 is SGHVS, CDR2 FNYEAQ, per germline.

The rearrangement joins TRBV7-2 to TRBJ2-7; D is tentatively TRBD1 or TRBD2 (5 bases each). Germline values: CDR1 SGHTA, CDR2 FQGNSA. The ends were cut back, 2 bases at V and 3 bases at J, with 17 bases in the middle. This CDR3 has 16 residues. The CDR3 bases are TGTGCCAGCAGCTTAAGGGGTGGGGGAGAAGGCTACGAGCAGTACTTC. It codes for CASSLRGGGEGYEQYF.

The CDR3 is CASSVDSGEKLFF. The CDR3 DNA is TGTGCCAGCTCAGTAGACTCGGGTGAAAAACTGTTTTTT. The chain has TRBV18 and TRBJ1-4, with D unclear. Trimming left V 5 bases short and J 7 bases short, with 11 bases between. Germline V gene lookup returns CDR1 KGHSH and CDR2 LQKENI. The CDR3 sequence is 13 residues long.

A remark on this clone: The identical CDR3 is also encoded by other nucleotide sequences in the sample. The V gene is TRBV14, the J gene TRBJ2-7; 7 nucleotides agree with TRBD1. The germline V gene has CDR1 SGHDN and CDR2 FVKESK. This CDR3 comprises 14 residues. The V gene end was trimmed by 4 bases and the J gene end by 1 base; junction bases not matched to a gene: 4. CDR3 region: CASSPQGISYEQYF. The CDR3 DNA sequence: TGTGCCAGCAGCCCACAGGGGATTTCCTACGAGCAGTACTTC.

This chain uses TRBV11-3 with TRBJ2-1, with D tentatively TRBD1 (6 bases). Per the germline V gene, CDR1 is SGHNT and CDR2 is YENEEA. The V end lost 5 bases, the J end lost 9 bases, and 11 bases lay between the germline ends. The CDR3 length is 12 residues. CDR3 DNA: TGTGCCAGCAGCCCAGGGGTCGGTGAGCAGTTCTTC. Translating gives CASSPGVGEQFF.

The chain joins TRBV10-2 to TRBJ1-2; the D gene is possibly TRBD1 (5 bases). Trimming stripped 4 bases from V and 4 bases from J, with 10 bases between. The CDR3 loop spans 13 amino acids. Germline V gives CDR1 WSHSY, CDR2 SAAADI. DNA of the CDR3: TGCGCCAGCAGTGGAGCGGGGCTCTATGGCTACACCTTC. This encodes CASSGAGLYGYTF.

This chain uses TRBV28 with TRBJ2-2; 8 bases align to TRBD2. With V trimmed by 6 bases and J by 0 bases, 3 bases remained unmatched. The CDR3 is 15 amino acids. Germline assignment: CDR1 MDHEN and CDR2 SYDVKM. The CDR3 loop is CASSPGGPNTGELFF. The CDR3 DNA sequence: TGTGCCAGCAGCCCGGGGGGGCCGAACACCGGGGAGCTGTTTTTT. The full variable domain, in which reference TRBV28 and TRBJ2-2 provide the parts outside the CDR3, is DVKVTQSSRYLVKRTGEKVFLECVQDMDHENMFWYRQDPGLGLRLIYFSYDVKMKEKGDIPEGYSVSREKKERFSLILESASTNQTSMYLCASSPGGPNTGELFFGEGSRLTVL.

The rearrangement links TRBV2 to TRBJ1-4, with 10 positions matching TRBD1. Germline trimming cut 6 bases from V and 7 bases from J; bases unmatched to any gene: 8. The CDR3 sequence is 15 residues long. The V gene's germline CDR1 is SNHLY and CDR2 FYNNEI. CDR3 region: CASRPTGGLSEKLFF. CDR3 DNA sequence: TGTGCCAGCAGACCGACAGGGGGCTTAAGTGAAAAACTGTTTTTT.

CDR3 loop: CASSPVSTDTQYF. CDR3 nucleotide sequence: TGTGCCAGCTCACCAGTAAGCACAGATACGCAGTATTTT. The rearrangement links TRBV18 to TRBJ2-3, with D hard to call. Trimming removed 2 bases at V and 0 bases at J, with 3 bases between. Looked up from germline, CDR1 is KGHSH and CDR2 is LQKENI. CDR3 length: 13 residues.

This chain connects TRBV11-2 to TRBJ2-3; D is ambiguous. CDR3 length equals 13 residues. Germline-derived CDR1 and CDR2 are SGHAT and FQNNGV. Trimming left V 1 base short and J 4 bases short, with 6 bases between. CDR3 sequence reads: CASSLGRADTQYF. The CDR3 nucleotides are TGTGCCAGCAGCTTAGGAAGGGCAGATACGCAGTATTTT.

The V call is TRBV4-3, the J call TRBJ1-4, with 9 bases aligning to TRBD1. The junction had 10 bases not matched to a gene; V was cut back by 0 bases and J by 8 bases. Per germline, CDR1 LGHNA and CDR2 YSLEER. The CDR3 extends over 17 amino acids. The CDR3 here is CASSQEMPGQGREKLFF. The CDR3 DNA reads TGCGCCAGCAGCCAAGAGATGCCGGGACAGGGAAGGGAAAAACTGTTTTTT.

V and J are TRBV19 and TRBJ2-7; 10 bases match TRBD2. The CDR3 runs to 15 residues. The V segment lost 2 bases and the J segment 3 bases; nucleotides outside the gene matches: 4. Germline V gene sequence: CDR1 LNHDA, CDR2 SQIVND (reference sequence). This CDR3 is CASSISLAGHYEQYF. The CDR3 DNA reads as TGTGCCAGTAGTATATCACTAGCGGGACACTACGAGCAGTACTTC. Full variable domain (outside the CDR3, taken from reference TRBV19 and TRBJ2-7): DGGITQSPKYLFRKEGQNVTLSCEQNLNHDAMYWYRQDPGQGLRLIYYSQIVNDFQKGDIAEGYSVSREKKESFPLTVTSAQKNPTAFYLCASSISLAGHYEQYFGPGTRLTVT.

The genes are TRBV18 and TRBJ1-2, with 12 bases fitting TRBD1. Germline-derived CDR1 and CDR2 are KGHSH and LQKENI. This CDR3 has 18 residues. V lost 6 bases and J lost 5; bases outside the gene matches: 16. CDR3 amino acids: CASSPMRRDRGRDYGYTF. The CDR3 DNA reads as TGTGCCAGCTCCCCCATGCGCCGGGACAGGGGGCGCGATTATGGCTACACCTTC.

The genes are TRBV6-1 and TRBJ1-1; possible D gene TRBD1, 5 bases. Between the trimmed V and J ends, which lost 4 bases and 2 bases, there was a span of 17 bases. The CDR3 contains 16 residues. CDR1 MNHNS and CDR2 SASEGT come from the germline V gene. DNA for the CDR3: TGTGCCAGCAGTGTGCAGGGCCTATTGATAAACACTGAAGCTTTCTTT. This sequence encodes CASSVQGLLINTEAFF.

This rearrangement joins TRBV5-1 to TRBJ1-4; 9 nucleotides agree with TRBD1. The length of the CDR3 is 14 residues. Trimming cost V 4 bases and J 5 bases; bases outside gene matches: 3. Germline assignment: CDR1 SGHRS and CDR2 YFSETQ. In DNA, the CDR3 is TGCGCCAGCAGCACGGACAGGGGAAATGAAAAACTGTTTTTT. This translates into CASSTDRGNEKLFF.

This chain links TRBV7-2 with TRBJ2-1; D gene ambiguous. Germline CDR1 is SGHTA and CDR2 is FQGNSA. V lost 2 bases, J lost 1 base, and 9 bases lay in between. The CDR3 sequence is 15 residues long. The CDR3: CASSLSPYSYNEQFF. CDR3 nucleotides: TGTGCCAGCAGCTTAAGCCCTTATTCCTACAATGAGCAGTTCTTC. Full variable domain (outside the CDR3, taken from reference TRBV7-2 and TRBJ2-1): GAGVSQSPSNKVTEKGKDVELRCDPISGHTALYWYRQSLGQGLEFLIYFQGNSAPDKSGLPSDRFSAERTGGSVSTLTIQRTQQEDSAVYLCASSLSPYSYNEQFFGPGTRLTVL.

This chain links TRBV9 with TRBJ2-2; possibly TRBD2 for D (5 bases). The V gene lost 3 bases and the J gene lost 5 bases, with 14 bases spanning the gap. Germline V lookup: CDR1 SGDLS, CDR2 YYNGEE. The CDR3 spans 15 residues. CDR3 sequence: CASSDRDSWTGELFF. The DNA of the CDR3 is TGTGCCAGCAGCGACCGGGATTCTTGGACCGGGGAGCTGTTTTTT.

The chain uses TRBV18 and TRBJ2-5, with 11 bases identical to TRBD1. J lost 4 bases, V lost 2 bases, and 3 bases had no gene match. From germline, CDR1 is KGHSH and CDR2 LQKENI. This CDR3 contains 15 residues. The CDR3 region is CASSPGGTGGETQYF. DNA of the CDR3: TGTGCCAGCTCACCAGGCGGGACAGGGGGAGAGACCCAGTACTTC.

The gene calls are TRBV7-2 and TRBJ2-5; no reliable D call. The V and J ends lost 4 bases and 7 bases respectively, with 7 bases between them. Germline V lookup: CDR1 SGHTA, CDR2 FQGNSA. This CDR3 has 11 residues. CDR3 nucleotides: TGTGCCAGCAGCTCCCACGGGACCCAGTACTTC. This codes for CASSSHGTQYF.